This T cell receptor (beta chain) was obtained from a study of blood T cells in healthy people across ages. On the study more broadly: The template switching approach captured approximately one barcoded beta molecule for every two T cells. Findings and caveats of the study: CMV status of donors was not determined, possibly confounding expanded clonotype changes.

This clonotype was counted between two and nine times. Its antigen is as yet unknown. Looked up from germline, CDR1 is SGHTA and CDR2 is FQGNSA. The CDR3 is made up of 16 amino acids. V was clipped by 8 bases and J by 0 bases, with 20 bases between them. For the second PCR, which ran for about 6 to 11 cycles, a sample-barcoded 5' primer and a J-beta primer mix were used. The study obtained at least 2.5 million CDR3-containing paired-end reads from every sample. TCRdb analysed the 5' RACE reads with MiXCR anew, one entry per CDR3 protein. The sample carries 1.8 million or so distinct CDR3 sequences, around 42% recorded once.

The chain has TRBV7-2 and TRBJ2-7, with TRBD2 as a possible D gene (7 bases). The sequenced sample was blood. The receptor was isolated from a human donor in good health. CDR3 bases: TGTGCCAGCGGCCGGGGCGGGGGCACAAGCTCCTACGAGCAGTACTTC. It codes for CASGRGGGTSSYEQYF.